This entry lists 16 T cell receptor beta chains sequenced from one sample in a study of T-cell reconstitution after alpha-beta-depleted transplantation in children. The authors prepared the TCRbeta library with unique molecular identifiers. Each CDR3 protein gets one entry after TCRdb re-called the PCR reads with MiXCR. The profile shows 250,000 to 300,000 distinct CDR3 sequences, about 9.4% of them singletons. The specimen comprised PBMCs, sampled before TCRalphabeta/CD19-depleted stem cell transplant. Receptors were obtained from a boy younger than two with acute myeloid leukemia, due to receive a stem cell transplant.

This clonotype was seen at least ten times. V and J are TRBV7-6 and TRBJ2-5; no definite D call. Trimming left V 3 bases short and J 1 base short, with 9 bases between. The CDR3 runs to 14 residues. Germline CDR1 reads SGHVS; CDR2 reads FNYEAQ. The CDR3 DNA sequence: TGTGCCAGCAGCTTTTACACCTTCCAAGAGACCCAGTACTTC. Translated: CASSFYTFQETQYF.

Regarding this clonotype: The CDR3 end shows no conserved phenylalanine or tryptophan, and so a read error is likely. The CDR3 loop reads CATSDSQGYEQFL. The CDR3 nucleotides are TGTGCCACCAGTGATTCACAGGGATATGAGCAGTTCTTA. The chain has TRBV24-1 and TRBJ2-1; the D gene is possibly TRBD1 (6 bases). Germline values: CDR1 KGHDR, CDR2 SFDVKD. Between the trimmed V and J ends, which lost 2 bases and 8 bases, there was a span of 9 bases. The CDR3 runs 13 residues.

This clonotype was counted ten times or more. The chain employs TRBV28 and TRBJ1-5; 11 bases are shared with TRBD1. The ends lost 5 bases at V and 6 bases at J; junction bases unmatched: 3. CDR1 and CDR2 (germline): MDHEN, SYDVKM. The CDR3 has 14 residues. The CDR3: CASSQDRGRQPQHF. The CDR3 DNA reads TGTGCCAGCAGTCAGGACAGGGGGCGTCAGCCCCAGCATTTT.

There are many counts of this clonotype. V gene TRBV7-9 combines with J gene TRBJ2-7, with D perhaps TRBD1 (5 bases). The CDR3 extends over 14 amino acids. Looked up from germline, CDR1 is SEHNR and CDR2 is FQNEAQ (reference sequence). V shed 2 bases and J shed 4 bases, with 12 bases lying between them. This CDR3 reads CASSLTTQGYEQYF. The CDR3 DNA reads TGTGCCAGCAGCTTAACGACTCAGGGTTACGAGCAGTACTTC.

This clonotype was seen a single time. Just one base apart from a much larger clone, this may be a read error. This rearrangement joins TRBV20-1 to TRBJ1-3; unclear D gene. CDR1 is DFQATT and CDR2 is SNEGSKA in the germline V gene (reference sequence). The CDR3 totals 14 residues. Trimming took off 4 bases at V and 2 bases at J, with 12 bases between the two ends. The CDR3 spells CSATEPRPGNTIYF. The CDR3, as DNA: TGCAGTGCTACCGAACCCCGCCCTGGAAACACCATATATTTT.

This clonotype has a count of ten or more. The chain carries TRBV2 and TRBJ2-1; tentatively, D is TRBD1 (5 bases). The CDR3 is 16 amino acids. CDR1 is SNHLY, CDR2 FYNNEI, per germline. The V and J ends lost 1 base and 1 base respectively, with 11 bases between them. The CDR3 loop is CASSEVGQLSYNEQFF. DNA of the CDR3: TGTGCCAGCAGTGAAGTGGGGCAGCTATCCTACAATGAGCAGTTCTTC.

In its sample, this clonotype was seen many times. The chain recombines TRBV5-6 with TRBJ2-3; 7 bases line up with TRBD2. The germline gives CDR1 SGHDT, CDR2 YYEEEE. V dropped 6 bases and J dropped 10; count of bases not matched to a gene: 8. This CDR3 contains 12 residues. The CDR3: CASKGGKWAQYF. The CDR3 DNA is TGTGCCAGCAAGGGAGGGAAGTGGGCGCAGTATTTT.

There are a few counts of this clonotype. The chain recombines TRBV6-5 with TRBJ1-6; D is undetermined. V gave up 3 bases and J gave up 12 bases, with 27 bases separating them. The CDR3 sequence is 18 residues long. Germline CDR1 reads MNHEY; CDR2 reads SVGAGI. The CDR3: CASSYPSSGPLNDGPLHF. In DNA, the CDR3 is TGTGCCAGCAGTTATCCCTCCTCCGGGCCCTTAAATGATGGACCCCTCCACTTT.

This chain connects TRBV12-3 or TRBV12-4 to TRBJ1-3; D remains unclear. Between the trimmed V and J ends, which lost 3 bases and 3 bases, there was a span of 12 bases. The CDR3 sequence is 15 residues long. The CDR3 reads CASSFPSSLGNTIYF. The CDR3 nucleotides are TGTGCCAGCAGTTTCCCAAGTTCTCTTGGAAACACCATATATTTT.

The V call is TRBV7-2, the J call TRBJ1-3; D not resolved. The CDR3 covers 17 residues. The germline gives CDR1 SGHTA, CDR2 FQGNSA. V shed 3 bases and J shed 0 bases, with 15 bases lying between them. CDR3 region: CASSLSIRQSSGNTIYF. As DNA, the CDR3 is TGTGCCAGCAGCTTGTCTATCAGGCAAAGCTCTGGAAACACCATATATTTT.

This clonotype was found a few times. In DNA form, the CDR3 reads TGCAGTGCCCCTGTGGGAGTTAGCACAGATACGCAGTATTTT. Its protein is CSAPVGVSTDTQYF. The chain uses TRBV20-1 and TRBJ2-3; the D gene is possibly TRBD2 (5 bases). From germline, CDR1 is DFQATT and CDR2 SNEGSKA (reference sequence). Trimming took off 6 bases at V and 0 bases at J, with 13 bases between the two ends. CDR3 length: 14 amino acids.

This clonotype was counted between two and nine times. The J gene is TRBJ2-5, the V gene TRBV15, with D maybe TRBD2 (5 bases). Trimming removed 0 bases at V and 5 bases at J, with 13 bases between. CDR3 length: 15 residues. Germline CDR1 and CDR2: LNHNV and YYDKDF (reference sequence). DNA of the CDR3: TGTGCCACCAGCAGAGAGGGGAGTAAGGACGAGACCCAGTACTTC. It is translated as CATSREGSKDETQYF.

This clonotype came up many times. This chain links TRBV4-3 with TRBJ2-1, with TRBD2 matching 9 bases. Trimming at V came to 1 base and at J to 4 bases, leaving 8 bases not matched to a gene. The CDR3 has 17 amino acids. Per germline, CDR1 LGHNA and CDR2 YSLEER. CDR3 DNA: TGCGCCAGCAGCCAAGGATTCCTAGCGGGGAATTACAATGAGCAGTTCTTC. It specifies CASSQGFLAGNYNEQFF.

This sequence joins TRBV6-1 and TRBJ2-7, with 8 bases that match TRBD1. V trimming: 3 bases; J trimming: 5 bases; junction bases outside the gene matches: 9. CDR3 length: 15 residues. The germline gives CDR1 MNHNS, CDR2 SASEGT. CDR3 DNA sequence: TGTGCCAGCAGTGATGGGACAGGAGCTCAGGACGAGCAGTACTTC. Translation: CASSDGTGAQDEQYF.

This clonotype occurred many times. The J gene is TRBJ1-1, the V gene TRBV20-1, with TRBD1 as a possible D gene (5 bases). Germline V gene data show CDR1 as DFQATT and CDR2 as SNEGSKA (reference sequence). The CDR3 has 13 residues. V was clipped by 2 bases and J by 1 base, with 8 bases between them. CDR3 nucleotides: TGCAGTGCTAGATTGGGGCAGAACACTGAAGCTTTCTTT. It yields the protein CSARLGQNTEAFF.

This clonotype was seen repeatedly, ten times or more. J is TRBJ1-4 and V is TRBV5-1, with D possibly matching TRBD1 (5 bases). Germline V gives CDR1 SGHRS, CDR2 YFSETQ. The CDR3 has 18 residues. Between the trimmed V and J ends, which lost 2 bases and 4 bases, there was a span of 21 bases. The CDR3 DNA sequence: TGCGCCAGCAGCTTCTCTCCAGGGACGAGGGCAAATAATGAAAAACTGTTTTTT. Translating gives CASSFSPGTRANNEKLFF.